What follows are 5 T cell receptor beta chains derived from one specimen sequenced in a study of blood T cells in healthy people across ages. A sample-barcoded 5' primer and a J-beta primer mix were used in a second PCR of roughly 6 to 11 cycles. TCRdb re-called the 5' RACE reads with MiXCR, one entry per CDR3 protein. This repertoire shows 600,000 to 1,000,000 distinct CDR3 sequences, 55% to 70% found once; its top ten account for 20% to 25%. Source material: blood. These receptors were collected from a man aged 25 to 40 in good health.

This rearrangement joins TRBV28 to TRBJ1-2; D is unclear. Trimming pared 4 bases from V and 6 bases from J, leaving 21 bases between. The CDR3 totals 16 residues. Germline lookup yields CDR1 MDHEN and CDR2 SYDVKM. The CDR3 is CASSSDRNKGGHGYTF. In nucleotides, the CDR3 is TGTGCCAGCAGTTCAGACCGGAACAAGGGAGGACATGGCTACACCTTC.

This chain joins TRBV7-2 and TRBJ2-1, with D perhaps TRBD2 (6 bases). V shed 0 bases and J shed 7 bases, with 13 bases lying between them. CDR1 and CDR2 from the germline V gene are SGHTA and FQGNSA. CDR3 length: 15 amino acids. The CDR3: CASSLAAGLSNEQFF. The CDR3 DNA reads as TGTGCCAGCAGCTTAGCGGCGGGACTCTCAAATGAGCAGTTCTTC.

V usage is TRBV20-1 and J usage is TRBJ2-7; the D gene could be TRBD1 or TRBD2 (5 bases each). The V end was cut by 3 bases, the J end by 4 bases, with 13 bases between. Germline V gene lookup returns CDR1 DFQATT and CDR2 SNEGSKA (reference sequence). This CDR3 region has 13 residues. For the CDR3, the DNA is TGCAGTGCTAGCGGGGCACGGAATTACGAGCAGTACTTC. Translated, it gives CSASGARNYEQYF.

This rearrangement joins TRBV20-1 to TRBJ2-1; 12 nucleotides match TRBD2. This CDR3 is built from 14 residues. V gave up 0 bases and J gave up 8 bases; unmatched junction bases: 2. The germline CDR1 and CDR2 sequences are DFQATT and SNEGSKA (reference sequence). The CDR3 loop is CSARELAGGDEQFF. The CDR3 DNA sequence: TGCAGTGCTAGAGAACTAGCGGGAGGAGATGAGCAGTTCTTC.

The chain carries TRBV6-5 and TRBJ2-7; the match to TRBD2 covers 9 bases. The J call may be faulty, since TRBJ2-5 better matches the DNA end. This CDR3 has 14 amino acids. Germline V gene data show CDR1 as MNHEY and CDR2 as SVGAGI. CDR3: CASSLGGGVQTQYF. CDR3 DNA: TGTGCCAGCAGTTTAGGCGGGGGGGTACAGACCCAGTACTTC.